This T cell receptor (beta chain) was recovered during a study of T-cell reconstitution after alpha-beta-depleted transplantation in children. Overall study results and limits: When one year had passed after transplant, most T-cell counts and diversity came from newly produced T cells. Several hundred expanded graft clones reportedly gave rise to the alpha-beta T cells present about two months after transplant.

On this clonotype: As yet, its antigen is unknown.

Unique molecular identifiers were incorporated during preparation of the TCRbeta library. Each CDR3 protein is one row after TCRdb ran MiXCR on the PCR reads. The table has around 440,000 distinct CDR3 sequences, 15% to 20% seen once. Germline V gives CDR1 MGHRA, CDR2 YSYEKL. V was pared by 0 bases and J by 7 bases, with 13 bases between. The CDR3 totals 15 residues. The TCR was taken from a boy under three years old who had a stem cell transplant for Wiskott-Aldrich syndrome, so the T cells may come from the graft donor. The input for sequencing was PBMCs, mostly from graft donor cells, taken 360 days after TCRalphabeta/CD19-depleted stem cell transplant. The chain uses TRBV4-1 and TRBJ2-1; no definite D call. The CDR3 protein is CASSQEGWLRNEQFF. The CDR3 nucleotides read TGCGCCAGCAGCCAAGAAGGGTGGCTTAGGAATGAGCAGTTCTTC.